This TCR beta chain derives from a study of blood T cell repertoires in COVID-19 (dated by TCRdb to 2019 to 2021). Describing the broader study: For ImmuneRACE Cohort 3, a participant was defined as recovered based on two consecutive negative NP/OP PCR tests, clearance by a healthcare professional, or resolution of symptoms. Samples from collaborators originated in the United States, Italy and Spain and spanned both the acute and convalescent phases of COVID-19. The prospective study material was composed of cDNA or gDNA derived from T cells, B-cell-depleted T cells, or PBMCs. Subjects who had been exposed to COVID-19, were actively infected with it, or had recovered from it provided the deeply sampled blood TCRbeta repertoires that made up the dataset. The repertoires were released in a freely available public database intended as a resource for research on the immune response to SARS-CoV-2. The samples were drawn from the first 160 participants of the ongoing ImmuneRACE study and from roughly 1,300 subjects provided by 6 global collaborators. Nearly every sample came with metadata listing a de-identified subject ID, COVID-19 status, age in years and sex. HLA class I and class II types, where available, came from metadata supplied by the sample provider rather than from assay-based typing. Results the study describes overall, beyond this receptor: The amount of clinical and demographic metadata varied by source and participant and was provided uncurated.

CDR1 and CDR2, per the germline V gene, are SGHRS and YFSETQ. Including cysteine and phenylalanine, the CDR3 has 13 amino acids. Only CDR3 DNA remains: 39 bases, in frame from the first base. V is clipped by 4 bases and J by 4 bases, and the sequence between their germline boundaries is 11 bases long. As for this clone: Which antigen it targets is not known. Within one base of it there is no much larger clone, and no base qualities were kept.

In the prospective study, participants were about 18 to 95 years old, resided in about two dozen geographic areas of the United States, and were enrolled through a virtual design. In the prospective study, cohorts were assigned on the basis of participant-reported clinical history obtained from a screening survey and a study questionnaire. Each participant in the prospective study had whole blood, serum and a nasopharyngeal or oropharyngeal swab collected by mobile phlebotomists. Over a roughly 2-month period, participants in the prospective study had the option of providing additional blood draws and questionnaires. Before DNA extraction, blood samples from the prospective study were shipped at room temperature or frozen. TCRbeta CDR3 regions were amplified from genomic DNA using the immunoSEQ Assay, a bias-controlled multiplex PCR. On the study's bioinformatics: Within the assay, amplification of reference gene primers was used to estimate how many nucleated cells each sample contained. Sequence reads were collapsed and filtered to measure the absolute abundance of every unique TCRbeta CDR3 rearrangement. For each sample, productive Simpson clonality was calculated as the square root of Simpson's diversity index across productive rearrangements. TCRdb took this table from immuneACCESS and kept in-frame rearrangements with V and J called. Such tables lack part of the clones; where checked against another copy, unresolved V genes explain under half of the gap, and the rest is unexplained. That table furnishes V, J and clone size, whereas the DNA furnished D and trimming. Present in this sample are 200,000 to 250,000 clones, about nine tenths of which were seen just once. The ten top clones hold approximately 2.8% of the sample.

The chain is made from TRBV5-1 and TRBJ1-1; the best D guess is TRBD1, with 6 bases matching. The sequence was obtained from a woman between 50 and 59 years old in a cohort exposed to, infected with or recovered from COVID-19 (not recorded which). Input material: PBMCs or T cells enriched from blood (not recorded which). The DNA reads TGCGCCAGCAGCACGCAGGGGAGCACTGAAGCTTTCTTT. Translation gives CASSTQGSTEAFF.